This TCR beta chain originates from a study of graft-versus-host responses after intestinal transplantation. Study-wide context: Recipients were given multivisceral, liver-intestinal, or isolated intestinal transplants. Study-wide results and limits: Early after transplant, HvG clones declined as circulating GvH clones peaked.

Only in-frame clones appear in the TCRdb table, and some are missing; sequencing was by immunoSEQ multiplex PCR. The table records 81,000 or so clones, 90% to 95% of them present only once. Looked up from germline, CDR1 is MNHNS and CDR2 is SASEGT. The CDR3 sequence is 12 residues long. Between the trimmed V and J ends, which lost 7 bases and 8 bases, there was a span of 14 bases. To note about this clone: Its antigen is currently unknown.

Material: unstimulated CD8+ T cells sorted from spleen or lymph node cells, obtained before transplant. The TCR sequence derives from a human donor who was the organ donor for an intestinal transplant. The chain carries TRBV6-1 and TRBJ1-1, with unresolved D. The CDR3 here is CASMEPFPEAFF. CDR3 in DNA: TGTGCCAGCATGGAGCCCTTTCCAGAAGCTTTCTTT.